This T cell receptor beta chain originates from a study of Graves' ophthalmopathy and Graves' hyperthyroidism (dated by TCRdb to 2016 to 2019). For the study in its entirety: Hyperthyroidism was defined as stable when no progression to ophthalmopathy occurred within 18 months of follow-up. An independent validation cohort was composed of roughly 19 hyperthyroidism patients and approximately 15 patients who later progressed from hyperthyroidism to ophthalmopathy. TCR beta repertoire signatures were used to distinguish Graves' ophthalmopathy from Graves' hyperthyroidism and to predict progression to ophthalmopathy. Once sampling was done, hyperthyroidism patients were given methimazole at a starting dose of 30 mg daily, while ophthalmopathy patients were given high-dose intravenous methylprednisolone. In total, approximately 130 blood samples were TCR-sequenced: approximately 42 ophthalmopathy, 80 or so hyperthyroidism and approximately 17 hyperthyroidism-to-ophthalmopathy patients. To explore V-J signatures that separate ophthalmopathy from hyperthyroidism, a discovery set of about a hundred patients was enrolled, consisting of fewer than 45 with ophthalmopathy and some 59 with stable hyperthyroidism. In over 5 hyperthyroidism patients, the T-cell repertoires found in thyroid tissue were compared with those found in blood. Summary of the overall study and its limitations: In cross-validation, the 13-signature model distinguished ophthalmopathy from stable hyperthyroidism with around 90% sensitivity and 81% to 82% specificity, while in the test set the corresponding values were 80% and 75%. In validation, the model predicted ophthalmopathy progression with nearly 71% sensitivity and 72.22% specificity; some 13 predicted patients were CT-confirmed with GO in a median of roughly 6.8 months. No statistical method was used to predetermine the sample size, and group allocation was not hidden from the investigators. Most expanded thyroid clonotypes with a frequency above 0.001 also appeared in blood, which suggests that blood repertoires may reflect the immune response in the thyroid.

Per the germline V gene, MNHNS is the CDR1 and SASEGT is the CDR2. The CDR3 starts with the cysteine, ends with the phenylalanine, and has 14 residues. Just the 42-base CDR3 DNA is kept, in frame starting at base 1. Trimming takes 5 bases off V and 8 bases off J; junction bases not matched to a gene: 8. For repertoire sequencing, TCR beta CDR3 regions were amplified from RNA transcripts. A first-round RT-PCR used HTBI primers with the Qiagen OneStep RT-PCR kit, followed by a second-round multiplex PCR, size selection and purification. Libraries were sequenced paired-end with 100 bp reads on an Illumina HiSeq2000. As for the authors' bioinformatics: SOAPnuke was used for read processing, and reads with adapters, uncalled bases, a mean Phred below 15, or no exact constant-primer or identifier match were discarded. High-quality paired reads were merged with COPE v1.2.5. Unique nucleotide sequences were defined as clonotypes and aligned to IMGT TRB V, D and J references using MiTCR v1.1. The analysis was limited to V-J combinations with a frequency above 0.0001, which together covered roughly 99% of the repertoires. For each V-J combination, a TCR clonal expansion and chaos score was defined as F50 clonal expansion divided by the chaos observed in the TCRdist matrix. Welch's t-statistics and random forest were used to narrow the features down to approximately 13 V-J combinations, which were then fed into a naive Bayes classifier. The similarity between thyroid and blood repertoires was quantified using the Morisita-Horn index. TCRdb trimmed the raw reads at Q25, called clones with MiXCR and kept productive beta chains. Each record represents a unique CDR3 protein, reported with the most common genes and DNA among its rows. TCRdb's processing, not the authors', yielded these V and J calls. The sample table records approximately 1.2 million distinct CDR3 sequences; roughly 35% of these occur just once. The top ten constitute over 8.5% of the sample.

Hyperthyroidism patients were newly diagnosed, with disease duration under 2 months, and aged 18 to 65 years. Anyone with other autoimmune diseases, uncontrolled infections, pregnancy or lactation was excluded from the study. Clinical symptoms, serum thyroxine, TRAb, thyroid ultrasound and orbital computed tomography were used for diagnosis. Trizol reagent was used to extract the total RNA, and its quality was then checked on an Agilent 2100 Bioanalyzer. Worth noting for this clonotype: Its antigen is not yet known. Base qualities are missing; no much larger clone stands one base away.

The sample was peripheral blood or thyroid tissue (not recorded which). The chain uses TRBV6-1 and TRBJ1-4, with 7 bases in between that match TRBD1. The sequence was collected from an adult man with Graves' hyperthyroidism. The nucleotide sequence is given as TGTGCCAGCAGTCCGGGACAGTGGATAGAAAAACTGTTTTTT. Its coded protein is CASSPGQWIEKLFF.